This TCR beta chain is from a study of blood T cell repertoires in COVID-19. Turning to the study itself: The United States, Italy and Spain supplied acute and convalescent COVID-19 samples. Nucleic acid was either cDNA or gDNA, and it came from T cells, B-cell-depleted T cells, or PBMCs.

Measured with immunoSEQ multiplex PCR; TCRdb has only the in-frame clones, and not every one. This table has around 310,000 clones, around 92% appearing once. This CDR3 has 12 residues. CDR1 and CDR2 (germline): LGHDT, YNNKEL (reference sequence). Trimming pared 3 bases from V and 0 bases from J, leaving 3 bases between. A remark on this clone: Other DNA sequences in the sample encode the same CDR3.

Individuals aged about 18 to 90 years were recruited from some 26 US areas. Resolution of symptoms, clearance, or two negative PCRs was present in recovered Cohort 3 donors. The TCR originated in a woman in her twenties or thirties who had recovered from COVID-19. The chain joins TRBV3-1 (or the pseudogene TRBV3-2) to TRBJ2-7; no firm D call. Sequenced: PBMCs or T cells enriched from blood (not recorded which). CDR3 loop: CASSQSSYEQYF. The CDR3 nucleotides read TGTGCCAGCAGCCAGAGCTCCTACGAGCAGTACTTC.